This TCR beta chain comes out of a study of glioma-infiltrating T cells after dendritic cell vaccination. Study details: Dendritic cell vaccination trial patients had either newly diagnosed or recurrent glioblastoma.

This CDR3 comprises 13 residues. CDR1 is SGHTA and CDR2 is FQGTGA in the germline V gene. The V segment lost 5 bases and the J segment 8 bases; nucleotides outside the gene matches: 7. This sample's time point: after dendritic cell vaccination, including at tumor progression/relapse. TCRdb's table, derived via immunoSEQ multiplex PCR, lists solely in-frame clones and lacks some. The sample holds some 99,000 clones, around 80% seen once. The V and J genes are TRBV7-3 and TRBJ1-2; 8 positions agree with TRBD1. This TCR was recovered from a human donor with glioblastoma. Source: blood, taken after dendritic cell vaccination. The CDR3 protein is CASSPQGALGYTF. In DNA form, the CDR3 reads TGTGCCAGCAGCCCCCAGGGGGCATTGGGCTACACCTTC.